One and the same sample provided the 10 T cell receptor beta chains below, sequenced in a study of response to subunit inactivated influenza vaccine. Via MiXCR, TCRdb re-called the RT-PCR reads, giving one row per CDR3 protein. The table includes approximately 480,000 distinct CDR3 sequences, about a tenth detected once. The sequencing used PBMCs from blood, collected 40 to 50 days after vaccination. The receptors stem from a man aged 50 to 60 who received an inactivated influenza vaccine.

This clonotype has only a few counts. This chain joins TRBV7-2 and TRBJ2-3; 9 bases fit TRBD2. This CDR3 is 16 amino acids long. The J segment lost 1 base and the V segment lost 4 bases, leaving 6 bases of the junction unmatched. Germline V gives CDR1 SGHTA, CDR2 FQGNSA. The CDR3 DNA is TGTGCCAGCAGCTCCCTAGCGGGATCTCGCACAGATACGCAGTATTTT. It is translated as CASSSLAGSRTDTQYF.

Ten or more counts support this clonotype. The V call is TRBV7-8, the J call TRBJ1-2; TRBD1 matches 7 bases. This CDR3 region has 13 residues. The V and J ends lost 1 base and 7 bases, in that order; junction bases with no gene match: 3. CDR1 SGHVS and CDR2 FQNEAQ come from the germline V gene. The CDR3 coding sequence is TGTGCCAGCAGCTTAGACAGGGGAGGTGGCTACACCTTC. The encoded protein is CASSLDRGGGYTF.

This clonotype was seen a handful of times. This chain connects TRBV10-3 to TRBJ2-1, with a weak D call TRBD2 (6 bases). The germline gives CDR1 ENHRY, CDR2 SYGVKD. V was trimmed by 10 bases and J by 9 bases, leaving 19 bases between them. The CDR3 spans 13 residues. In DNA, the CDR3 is TGTGCCAGCAACCCGGGAGCTGTAGGTGAGCAGTTCTTC. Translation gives CASNPGAVGEQFF.

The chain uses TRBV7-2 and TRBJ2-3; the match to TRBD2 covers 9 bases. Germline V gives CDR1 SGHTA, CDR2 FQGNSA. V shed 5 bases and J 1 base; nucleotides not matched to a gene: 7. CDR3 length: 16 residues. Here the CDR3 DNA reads TGTGCCAGCAGCCCGGGGGTAGCGGGGGGCACAGATACGCAGTATTTT. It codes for CASSPGVAGGTDTQYF.

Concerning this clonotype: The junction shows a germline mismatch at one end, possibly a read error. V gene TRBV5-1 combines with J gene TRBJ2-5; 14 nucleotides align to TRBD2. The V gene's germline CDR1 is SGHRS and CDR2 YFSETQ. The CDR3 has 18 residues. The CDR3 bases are TGCGCCAGCAGCTCGCCGGGACTAGCGGGAGTTGACCAAGAGACCAAGTACTTC. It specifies CASSSPGLAGVDQETKYF.

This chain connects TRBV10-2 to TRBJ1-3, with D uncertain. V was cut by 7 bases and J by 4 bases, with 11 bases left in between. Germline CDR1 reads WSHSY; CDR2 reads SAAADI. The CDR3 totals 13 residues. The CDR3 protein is CASTATSGNTIYF. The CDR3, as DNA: TGCGCCAGCACTGCCACCTCCGGAAACACCATATATTTT.

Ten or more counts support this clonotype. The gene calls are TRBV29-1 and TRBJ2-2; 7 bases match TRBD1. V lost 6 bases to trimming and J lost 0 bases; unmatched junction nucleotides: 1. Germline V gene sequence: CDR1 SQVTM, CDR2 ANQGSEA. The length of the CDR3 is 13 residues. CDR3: CSVGTANTGELFF. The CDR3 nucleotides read TGCAGCGTCGGGACAGCGAACACCGGGGAGCTGTTTTTT.

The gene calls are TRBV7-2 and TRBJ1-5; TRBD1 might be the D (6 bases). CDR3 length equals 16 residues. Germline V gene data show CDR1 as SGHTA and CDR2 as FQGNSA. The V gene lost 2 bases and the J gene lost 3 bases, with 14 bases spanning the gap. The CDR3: CASSLLPGQNNQPQHF. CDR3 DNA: TGTGCCAGCAGCTTACTTCCCGGACAGAACAATCAGCCCCAGCATTTT.

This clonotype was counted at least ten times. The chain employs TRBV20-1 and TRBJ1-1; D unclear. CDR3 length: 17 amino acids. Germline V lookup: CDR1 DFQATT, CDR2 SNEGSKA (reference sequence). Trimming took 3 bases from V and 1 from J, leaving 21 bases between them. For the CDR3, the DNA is TGCAGTGCTAGGGGCCCCGGTGGGAGTAATTCGAACACTGAAGCTTTCTTT. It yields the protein CSARGPGGSNSNTEAFF.

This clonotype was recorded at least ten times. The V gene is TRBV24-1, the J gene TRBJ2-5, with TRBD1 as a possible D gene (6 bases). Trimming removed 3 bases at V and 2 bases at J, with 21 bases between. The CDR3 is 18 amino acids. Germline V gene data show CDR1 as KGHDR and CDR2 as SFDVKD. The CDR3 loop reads CATSDPRDNFGGQETQYF. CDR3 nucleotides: TGTGCCACCAGTGATCCCCGGGACAACTTTGGAGGACAAGAGACCCAGTACTTC.